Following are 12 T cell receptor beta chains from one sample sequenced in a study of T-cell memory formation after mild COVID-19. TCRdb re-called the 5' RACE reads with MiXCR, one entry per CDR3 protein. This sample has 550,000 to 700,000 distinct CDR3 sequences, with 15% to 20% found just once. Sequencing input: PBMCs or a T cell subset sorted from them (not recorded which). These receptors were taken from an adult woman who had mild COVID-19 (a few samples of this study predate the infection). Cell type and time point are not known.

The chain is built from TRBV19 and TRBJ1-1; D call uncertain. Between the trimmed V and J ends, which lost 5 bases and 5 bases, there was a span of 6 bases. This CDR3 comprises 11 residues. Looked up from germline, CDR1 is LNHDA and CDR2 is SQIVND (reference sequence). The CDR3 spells CASSGFTEAFF. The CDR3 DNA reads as TGTGCCAGTAGTGGGTTTACTGAAGCTTTCTTT.

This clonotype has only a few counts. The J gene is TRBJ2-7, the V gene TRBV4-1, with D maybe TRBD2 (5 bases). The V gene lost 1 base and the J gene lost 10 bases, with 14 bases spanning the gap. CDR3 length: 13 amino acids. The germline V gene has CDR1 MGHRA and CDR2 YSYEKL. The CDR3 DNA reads TGCGCCAGCAGCCAAGCTAGTCCATCTAGCCAGTACTTC. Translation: CASSQASPSSQYF.

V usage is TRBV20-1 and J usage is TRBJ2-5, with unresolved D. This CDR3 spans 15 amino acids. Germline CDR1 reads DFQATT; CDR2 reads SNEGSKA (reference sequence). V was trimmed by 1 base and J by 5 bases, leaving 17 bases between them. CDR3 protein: CSARGLDGSRETQYF. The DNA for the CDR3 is TGCAGTGCTAGAGGATTAGATGGGTCTCGGGAGACCCAGTACTTC.

CDR3 protein: CAWSVGEKVGYTF. CDR3 coding DNA: TGTGCCTGGAGTGTAGGGGAGAAGGTTGGCTACACCTTC. V is TRBV30 and J is TRBJ1-2, with D maybe TRBD1 (5 bases). Germline CDR1 GTSNPN, CDR2 SVGIG (reference sequence). The CDR3 length is 13 residues. Trimming cost V 0 bases and J 7 bases, with 12 bases left between them.

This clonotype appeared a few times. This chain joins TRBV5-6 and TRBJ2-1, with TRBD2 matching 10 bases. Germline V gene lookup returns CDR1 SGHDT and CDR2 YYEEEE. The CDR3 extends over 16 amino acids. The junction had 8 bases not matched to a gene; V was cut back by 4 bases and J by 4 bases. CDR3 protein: CASSTGGTSAYNEQFF. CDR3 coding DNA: TGTGCCAGCAGCACTGGAGGGACTAGCGCTTACAATGAGCAGTTCTTC.

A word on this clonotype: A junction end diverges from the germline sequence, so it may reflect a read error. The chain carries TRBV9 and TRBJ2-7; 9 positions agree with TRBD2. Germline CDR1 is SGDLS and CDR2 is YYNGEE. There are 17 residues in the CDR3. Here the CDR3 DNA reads TGTGTCAGCAGCGCAGACCCTAGCGGGATGAGAGGTTCGGAGCAGTACTTC. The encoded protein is CVSSADPSGMRGSEQYF.

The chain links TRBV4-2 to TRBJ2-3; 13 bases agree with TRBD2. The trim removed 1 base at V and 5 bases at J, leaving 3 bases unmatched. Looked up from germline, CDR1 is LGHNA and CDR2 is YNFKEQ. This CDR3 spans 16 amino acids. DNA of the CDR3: TGTGCCAGCAGCCAAGGACTAGCGGGGGGCCGAGATACGCAGTATTTT. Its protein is CASSQGLAGGRDTQYF.

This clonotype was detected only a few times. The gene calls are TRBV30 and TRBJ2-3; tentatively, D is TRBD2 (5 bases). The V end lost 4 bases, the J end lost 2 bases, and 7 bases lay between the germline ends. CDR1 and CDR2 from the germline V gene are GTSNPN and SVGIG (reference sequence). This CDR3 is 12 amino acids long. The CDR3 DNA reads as TGTGCCTGGACAGCGGTCACAGATACGCAGTATTTT. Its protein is CAWTAVTDTQYF.

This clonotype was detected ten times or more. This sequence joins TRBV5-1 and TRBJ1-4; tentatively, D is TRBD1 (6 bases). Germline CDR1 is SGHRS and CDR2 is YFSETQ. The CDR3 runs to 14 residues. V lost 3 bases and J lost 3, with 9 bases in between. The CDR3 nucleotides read TGCGCCAGCAGCTCTGGACAGCCTAATGAAAAACTGTTTTTT. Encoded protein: CASSSGQPNEKLFF.

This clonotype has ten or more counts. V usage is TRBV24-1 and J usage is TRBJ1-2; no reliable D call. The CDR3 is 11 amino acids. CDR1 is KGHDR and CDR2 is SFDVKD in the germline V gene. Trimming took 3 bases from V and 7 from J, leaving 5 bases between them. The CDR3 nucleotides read TGTGCCACCAGTGATATGGGTGGCTACACCTTC. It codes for CATSDMGGYTF.

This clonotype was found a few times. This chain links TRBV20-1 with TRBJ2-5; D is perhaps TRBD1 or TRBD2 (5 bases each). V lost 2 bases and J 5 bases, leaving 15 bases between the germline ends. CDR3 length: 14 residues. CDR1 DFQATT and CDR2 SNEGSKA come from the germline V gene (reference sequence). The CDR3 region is CSARHQGVGETQYF. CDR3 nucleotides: TGCAGTGCTAGACATCAGGGAGTGGGGGAGACCCAGTACTTC.

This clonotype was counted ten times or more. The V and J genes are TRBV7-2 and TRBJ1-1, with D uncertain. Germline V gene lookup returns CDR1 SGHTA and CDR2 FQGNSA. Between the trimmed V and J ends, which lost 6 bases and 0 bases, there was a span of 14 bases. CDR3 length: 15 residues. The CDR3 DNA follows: TGTGCCAGCAGTTATAATCTGGTTATGAACACTGAAGCTTTCTTT. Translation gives CASSYNLVMNTEAFF.